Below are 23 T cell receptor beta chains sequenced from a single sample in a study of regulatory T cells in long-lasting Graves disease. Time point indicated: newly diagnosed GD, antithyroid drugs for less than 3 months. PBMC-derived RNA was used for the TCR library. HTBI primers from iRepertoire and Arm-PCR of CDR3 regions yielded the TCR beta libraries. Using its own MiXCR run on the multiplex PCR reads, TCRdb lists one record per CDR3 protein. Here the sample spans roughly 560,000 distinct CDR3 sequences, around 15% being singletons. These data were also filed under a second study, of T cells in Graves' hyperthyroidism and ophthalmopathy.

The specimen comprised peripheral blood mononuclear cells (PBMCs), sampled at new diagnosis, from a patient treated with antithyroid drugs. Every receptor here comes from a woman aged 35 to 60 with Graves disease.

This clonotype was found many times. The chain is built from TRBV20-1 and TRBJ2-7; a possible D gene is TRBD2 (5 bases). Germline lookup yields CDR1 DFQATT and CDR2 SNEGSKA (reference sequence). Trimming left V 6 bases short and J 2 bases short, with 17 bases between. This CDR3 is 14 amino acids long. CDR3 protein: CSAQRRTGTYEQYF. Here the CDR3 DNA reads TGCAGTGCCCAACGCCGGACGGGGACCTACGAGCAGTACTTC.

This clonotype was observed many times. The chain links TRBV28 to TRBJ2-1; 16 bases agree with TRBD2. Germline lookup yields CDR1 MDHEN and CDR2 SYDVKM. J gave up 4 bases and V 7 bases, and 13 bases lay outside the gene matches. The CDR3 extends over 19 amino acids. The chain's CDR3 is CASTSRGLAGGYEYNEQFF. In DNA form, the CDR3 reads TGTGCCAGCACCTCTAGGGGACTAGCGGGGGGGTACGAATACAATGAGCAGTTCTTC.

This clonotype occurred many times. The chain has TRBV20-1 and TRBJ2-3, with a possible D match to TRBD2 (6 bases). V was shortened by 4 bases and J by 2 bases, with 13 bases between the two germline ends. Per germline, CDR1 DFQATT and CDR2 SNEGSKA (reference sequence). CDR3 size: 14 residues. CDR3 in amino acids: CSAMTGLFTDTQYF. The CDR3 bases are TGCAGTGCTATGACGGGACTCTTCACAGATACGCAGTATTTT.

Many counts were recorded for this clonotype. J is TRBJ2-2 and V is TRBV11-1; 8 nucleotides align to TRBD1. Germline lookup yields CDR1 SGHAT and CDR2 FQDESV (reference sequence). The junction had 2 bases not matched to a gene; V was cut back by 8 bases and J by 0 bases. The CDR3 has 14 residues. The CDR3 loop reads CASAQGANTGELFF. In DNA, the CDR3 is TGTGCCAGCGCACAGGGGGCGAACACCGGGGAGCTGTTTTTT.

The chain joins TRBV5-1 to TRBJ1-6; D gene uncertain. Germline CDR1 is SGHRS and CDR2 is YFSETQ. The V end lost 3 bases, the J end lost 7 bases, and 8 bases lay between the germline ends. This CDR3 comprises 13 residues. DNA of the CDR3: TGCGCCAGCAGCTCAAGTCTGAATTCACCCCTCCACTTT. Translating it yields CASSSSLNSPLHF.

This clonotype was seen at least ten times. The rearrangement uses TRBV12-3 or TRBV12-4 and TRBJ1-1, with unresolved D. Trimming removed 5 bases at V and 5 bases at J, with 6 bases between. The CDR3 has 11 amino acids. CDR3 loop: CASSPGTEAFF. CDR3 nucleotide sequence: TGTGCCAGCAGTCCTGGTACTGAAGCTTTCTTT.

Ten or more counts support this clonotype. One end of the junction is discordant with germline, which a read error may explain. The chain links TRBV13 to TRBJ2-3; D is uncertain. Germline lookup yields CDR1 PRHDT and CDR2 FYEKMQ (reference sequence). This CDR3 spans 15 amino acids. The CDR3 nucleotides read TGTGCCAGCAGTTTAGTGGGAACGGGCACAGATACGCAGTATTTT. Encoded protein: CASSLVGTGTDTQYF.

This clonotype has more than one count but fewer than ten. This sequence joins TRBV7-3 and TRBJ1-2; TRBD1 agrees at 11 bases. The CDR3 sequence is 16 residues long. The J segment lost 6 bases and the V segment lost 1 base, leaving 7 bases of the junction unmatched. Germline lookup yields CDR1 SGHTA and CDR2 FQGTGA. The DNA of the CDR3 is TGTGCCAGCAGCTTAATGCCGGGACAGGGGGTCGATGGCTACACCTTC. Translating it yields CASSLMPGQGVDGYTF.

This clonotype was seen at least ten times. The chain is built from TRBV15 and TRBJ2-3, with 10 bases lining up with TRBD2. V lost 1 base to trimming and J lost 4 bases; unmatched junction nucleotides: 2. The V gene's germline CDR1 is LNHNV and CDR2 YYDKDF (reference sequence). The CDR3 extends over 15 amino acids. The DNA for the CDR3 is TGTGCCACCAGCAGAGCGAGCGGGGGGGCAGATACGCAGTATTTT. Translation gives CATSRASGGADTQYF.

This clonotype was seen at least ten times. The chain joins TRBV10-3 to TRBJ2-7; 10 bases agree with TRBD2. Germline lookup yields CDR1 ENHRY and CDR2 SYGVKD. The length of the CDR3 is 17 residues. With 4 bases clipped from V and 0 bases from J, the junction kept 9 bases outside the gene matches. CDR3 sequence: CAISGSMRTSGSYEQYF. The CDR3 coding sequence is TGTGCCATCAGTGGTAGTATGCGGACTAGCGGCTCCTACGAGCAGTACTTC.

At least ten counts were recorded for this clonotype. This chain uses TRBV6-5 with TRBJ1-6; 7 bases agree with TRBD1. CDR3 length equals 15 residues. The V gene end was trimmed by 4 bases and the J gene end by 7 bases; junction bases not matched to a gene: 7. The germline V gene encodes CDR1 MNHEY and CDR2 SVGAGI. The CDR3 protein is CASSSRDRRNSPLHF. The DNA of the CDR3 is TGTGCCAGCAGTTCTCGGGACAGAAGAAATTCACCCCTCCACTTT.

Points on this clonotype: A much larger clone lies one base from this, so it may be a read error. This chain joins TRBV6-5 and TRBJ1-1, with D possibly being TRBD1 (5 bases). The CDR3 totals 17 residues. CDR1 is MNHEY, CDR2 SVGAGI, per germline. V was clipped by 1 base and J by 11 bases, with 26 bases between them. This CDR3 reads CASSYLVPGGTGGSAFF. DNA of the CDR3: TGTGCCAGCAGTTACTTAGTGCCTGGGGGGACTGGTGGCTCGGCTTTCTTT.

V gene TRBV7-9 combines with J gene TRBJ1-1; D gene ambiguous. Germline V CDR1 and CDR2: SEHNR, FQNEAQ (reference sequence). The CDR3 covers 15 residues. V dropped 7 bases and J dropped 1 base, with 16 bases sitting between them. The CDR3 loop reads CASNRLGDGNTEAFF. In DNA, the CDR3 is TGTGCCAGCAACCGTCTTGGAGATGGGAACACTGAAGCTTTCTTT. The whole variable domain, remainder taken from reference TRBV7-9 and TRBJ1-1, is DTGVSQNPRHKITKRGQNVTFRCDPISEHNRLYWYRQTLGQGPEFLTYFQNEAQLEKSRLLSDRFSAERPKGSFSTLEIQRTEQGDSAMYLCASNRLGDGNTEAFFGQGTRLTVV.

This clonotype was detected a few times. CDR3 sequence (DNA): TGTGCCAGCAGTGAGACTAGCGGGGGGATCCATGAGCAGTTCTTC. Translated: CASSETSGGIHEQFF. This chain connects TRBV9 to TRBJ2-1; 13 nucleotides align to TRBD2. Trimming removed 5 bases from V and 8 bases from J; junction bases left unmatched: 7. The CDR3 runs to 15 residues. Germline assignment: CDR1 SGDLS and CDR2 YYNGEE.

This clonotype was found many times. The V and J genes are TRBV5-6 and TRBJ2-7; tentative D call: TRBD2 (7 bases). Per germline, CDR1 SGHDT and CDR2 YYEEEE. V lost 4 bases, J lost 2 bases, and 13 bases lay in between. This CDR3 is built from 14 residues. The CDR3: CASSLGEGAYEQYF. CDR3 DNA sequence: TGTGCCAGCAGCCTCGGGGAGGGGGCCTACGAGCAGTACTTC.

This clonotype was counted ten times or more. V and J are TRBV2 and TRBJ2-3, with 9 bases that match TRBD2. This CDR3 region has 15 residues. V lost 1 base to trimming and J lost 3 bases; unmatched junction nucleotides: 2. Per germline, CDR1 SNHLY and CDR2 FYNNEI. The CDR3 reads CASSEVAGVTDTQYF. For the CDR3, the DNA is TGTGCCAGCAGTGAAGTAGCGGGGGTAACAGATACGCAGTATTTT.

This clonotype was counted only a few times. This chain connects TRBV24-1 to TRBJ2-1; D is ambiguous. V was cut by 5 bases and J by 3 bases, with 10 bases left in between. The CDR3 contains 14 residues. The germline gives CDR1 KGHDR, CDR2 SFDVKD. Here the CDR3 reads CATSGGPYYNEQFF. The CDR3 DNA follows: TGTGCCACCAGTGGGGGTCCTTACTACAATGAGCAGTTCTTC.

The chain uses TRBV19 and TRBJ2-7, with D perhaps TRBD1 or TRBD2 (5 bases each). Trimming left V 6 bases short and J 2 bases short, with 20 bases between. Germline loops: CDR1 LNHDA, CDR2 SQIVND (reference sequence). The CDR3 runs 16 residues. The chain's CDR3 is CASSRTGTPTPYEQYF. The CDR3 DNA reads TGTGCCAGTAGCAGAACCGGGACCCCAACTCCCTACGAGCAGTACTTC.

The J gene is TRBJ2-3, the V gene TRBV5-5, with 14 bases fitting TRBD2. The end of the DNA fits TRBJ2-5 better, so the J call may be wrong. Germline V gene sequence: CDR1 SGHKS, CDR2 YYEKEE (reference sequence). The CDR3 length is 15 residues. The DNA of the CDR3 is TGTGCCAGCAGCTTGGGGACTAGCGGGGGGAAGACCCAGTACTTC. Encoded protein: CASSLGTSGGKTQYF.

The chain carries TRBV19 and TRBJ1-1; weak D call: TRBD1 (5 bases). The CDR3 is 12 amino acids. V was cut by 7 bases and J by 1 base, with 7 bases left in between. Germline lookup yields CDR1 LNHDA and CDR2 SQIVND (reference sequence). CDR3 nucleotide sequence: TGTGCCAGTATCACAGGGAACACTGAAGCTTTCTTT. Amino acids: CASITGNTEAFF. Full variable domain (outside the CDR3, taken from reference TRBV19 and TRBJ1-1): DGGITQSPKYLFRKEGQNVTLSCEQNLNHDAMYWYRQDPGQGLRLIYYSQIVNDFQKGDIAEGYSVSREKKESFPLTVTSAQKNPTAFYLCASITGNTEAFFGQGTRLTVV.

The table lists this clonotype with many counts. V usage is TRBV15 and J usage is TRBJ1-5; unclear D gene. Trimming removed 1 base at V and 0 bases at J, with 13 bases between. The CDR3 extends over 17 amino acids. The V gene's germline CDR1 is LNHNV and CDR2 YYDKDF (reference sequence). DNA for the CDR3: TGTGCCACCAGCAGAGCGGCTTTGGGCTATAGCAATCAGCCCCAGCATTTT. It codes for CATSRAALGYSNQPQHF.

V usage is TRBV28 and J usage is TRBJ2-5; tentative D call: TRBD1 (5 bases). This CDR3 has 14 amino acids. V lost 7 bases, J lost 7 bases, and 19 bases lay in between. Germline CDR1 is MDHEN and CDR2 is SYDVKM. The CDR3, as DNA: TGTGCCAGCACCGTCCCCAGGGAACCCGGGACCCAGTACTTC. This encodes CASTVPREPGTQYF. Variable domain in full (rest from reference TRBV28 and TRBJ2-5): DVKVTQSSRYLVKRTGEKVFLECVQDMDHENMFWYRQDPGLGLRLIYFSYDVKMKEKGDIPEGYSVSREKKERFSLILESASTNQTSMYLCASTVPREPGTQYFGPGTRLLVL.

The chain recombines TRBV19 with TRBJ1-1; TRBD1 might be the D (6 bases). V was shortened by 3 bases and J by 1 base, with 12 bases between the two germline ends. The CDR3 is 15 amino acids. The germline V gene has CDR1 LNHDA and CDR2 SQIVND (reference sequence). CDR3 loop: CASSMGRGGNTEAFF. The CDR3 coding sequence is TGTGCCAGTAGTATGGGGAGAGGGGGGAACACTGAAGCTTTCTTT.